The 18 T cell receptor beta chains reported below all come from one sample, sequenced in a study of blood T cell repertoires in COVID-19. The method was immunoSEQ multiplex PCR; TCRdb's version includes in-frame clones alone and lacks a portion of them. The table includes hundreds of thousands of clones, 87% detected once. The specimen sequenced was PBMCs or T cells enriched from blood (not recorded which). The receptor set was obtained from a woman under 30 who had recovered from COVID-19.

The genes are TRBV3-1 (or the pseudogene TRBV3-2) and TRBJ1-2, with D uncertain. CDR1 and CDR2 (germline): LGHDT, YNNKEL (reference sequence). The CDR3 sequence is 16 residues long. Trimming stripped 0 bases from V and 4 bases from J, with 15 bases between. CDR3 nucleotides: TGTGCCAGCAGCCAAGACAAGGCGGTAAGGAGCTATGGCTACACCTTC. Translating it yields CASSQDKAVRSYGYTF.

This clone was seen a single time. CDR3 coding DNA: TGTGCCAGCACTGGGACAGGGAGGGCAGATACGCAGTATTTT. This codes for CASTGTGRADTQYF. The rearrangement uses TRBV2 and TRBJ2-3, with 9 bases lining up with TRBD1. Germline CDR1 and CDR2: SNHLY and FYNNEI. The CDR3 has 14 amino acids. J was trimmed by 4 bases and V by 7 bases; bases with no gene match: 6.

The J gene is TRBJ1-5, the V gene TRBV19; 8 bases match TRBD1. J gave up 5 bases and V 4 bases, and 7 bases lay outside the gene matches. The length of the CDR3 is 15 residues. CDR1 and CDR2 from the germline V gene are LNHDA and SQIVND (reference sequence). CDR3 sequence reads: CASSTTGGSYQPQHF. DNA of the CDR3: TGTGCCAGTAGTACCACAGGGGGTAGTTATCAGCCCCAGCATTTT.

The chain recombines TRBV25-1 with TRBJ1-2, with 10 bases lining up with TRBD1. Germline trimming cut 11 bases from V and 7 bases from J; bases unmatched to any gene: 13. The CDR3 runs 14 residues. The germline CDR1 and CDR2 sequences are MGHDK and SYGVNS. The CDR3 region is CALRAGQGFCGYTF. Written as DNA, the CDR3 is TGTGCCTTGAGGGCGGGACAGGGGTTTTGTGGCTACACCTTC.

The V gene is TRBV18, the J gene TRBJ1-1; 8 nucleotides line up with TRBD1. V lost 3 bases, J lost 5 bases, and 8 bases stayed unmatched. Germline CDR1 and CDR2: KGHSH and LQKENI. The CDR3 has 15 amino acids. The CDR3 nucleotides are TGTGCCAGCTCACCGGACAGGGTAACGTGGACTGAAGCTTTCTTT. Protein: CASSPDRVTWTEAFF.

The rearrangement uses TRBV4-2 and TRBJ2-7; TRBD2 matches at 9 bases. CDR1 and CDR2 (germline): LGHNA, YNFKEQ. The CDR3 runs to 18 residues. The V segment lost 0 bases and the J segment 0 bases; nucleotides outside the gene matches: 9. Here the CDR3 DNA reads TGTGCCAGCAGCCAAGATAAGGGCAGCGGGGGGAGCTCCTACGAGCAGTACTTC. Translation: CASSQDKGSGGSSYEQYF.

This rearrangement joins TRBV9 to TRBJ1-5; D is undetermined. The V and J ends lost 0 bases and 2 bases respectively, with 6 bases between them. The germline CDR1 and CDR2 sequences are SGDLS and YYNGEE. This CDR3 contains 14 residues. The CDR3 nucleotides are TGTGCCAGCAGCGTAGCGTATCGCAATCAGCCCCAGCATTTT. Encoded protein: CASSVAYRNQPQHF.

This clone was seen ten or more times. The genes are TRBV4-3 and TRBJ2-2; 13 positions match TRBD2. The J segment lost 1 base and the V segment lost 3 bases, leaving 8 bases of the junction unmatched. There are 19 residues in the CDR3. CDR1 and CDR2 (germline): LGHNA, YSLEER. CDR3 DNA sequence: TGCGCCAGCAGCCAGGGACCGGGACTAGCGGGGAGGAACACCGGGGAGCTGTTTTTT. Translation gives CASSQGPGLAGRNTGELFF.

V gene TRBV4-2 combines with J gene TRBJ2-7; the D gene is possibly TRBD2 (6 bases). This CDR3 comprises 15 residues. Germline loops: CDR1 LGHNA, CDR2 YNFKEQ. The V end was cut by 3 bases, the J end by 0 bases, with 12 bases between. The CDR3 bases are TGTGCCAGCAGCCACGAACGGGGGAACTCCTACGAGCAGTACTTC. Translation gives CASSHERGNSYEQYF.

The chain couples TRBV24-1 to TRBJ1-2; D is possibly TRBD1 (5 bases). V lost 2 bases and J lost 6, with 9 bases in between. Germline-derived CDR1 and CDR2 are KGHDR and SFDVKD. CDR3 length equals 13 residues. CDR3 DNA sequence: TGTGCCACCAGTGATTGGGGACTCCATGGCTACACCTTC. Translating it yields CATSDWGLHGYTF.

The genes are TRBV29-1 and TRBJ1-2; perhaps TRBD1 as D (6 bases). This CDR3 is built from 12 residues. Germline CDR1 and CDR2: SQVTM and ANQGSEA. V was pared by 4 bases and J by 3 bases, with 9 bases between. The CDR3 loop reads CSVATGYYGYTF. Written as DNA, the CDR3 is TGCAGCGTTGCAACAGGGTACTATGGCTACACCTTC.

CDR3: CASSQESGRANEQFF. CDR3 nucleotide sequence: TGCGCCAGCAGCCAAGAAAGCGGGAGGGCCAATGAGCAGTTCTTC. This chain joins TRBV4-3 and TRBJ2-1; 10 positions match TRBD2. CDR3 size: 15 residues. Per germline, CDR1 LGHNA and CDR2 YSLEER. J gave up 6 bases and V 0 bases, and 2 bases lay outside the gene matches.

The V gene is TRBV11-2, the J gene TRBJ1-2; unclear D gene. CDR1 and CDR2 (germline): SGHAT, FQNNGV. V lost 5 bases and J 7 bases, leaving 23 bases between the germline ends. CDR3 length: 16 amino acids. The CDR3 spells CASSHTSRTIEGGYTF. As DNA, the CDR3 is TGTGCCAGCAGCCACACCTCCCGAACTATAGAAGGTGGCTACACCTTC.

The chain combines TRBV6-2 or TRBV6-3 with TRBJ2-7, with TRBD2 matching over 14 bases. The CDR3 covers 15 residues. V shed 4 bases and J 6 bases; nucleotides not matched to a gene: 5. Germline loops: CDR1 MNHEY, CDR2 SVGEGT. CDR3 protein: CASSSGLAGASEQYF. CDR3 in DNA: TGTGCCAGCAGTTCGGGACTAGCGGGAGCCTCCGAGCAGTACTTC.

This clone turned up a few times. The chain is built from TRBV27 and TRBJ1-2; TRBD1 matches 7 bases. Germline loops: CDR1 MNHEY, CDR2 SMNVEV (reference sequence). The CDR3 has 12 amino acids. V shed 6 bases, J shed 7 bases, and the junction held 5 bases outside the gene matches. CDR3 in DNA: TGTGCCAGCAGGATACAGGGGTTTGGCTACACCTTC. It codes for CASRIQGFGYTF.

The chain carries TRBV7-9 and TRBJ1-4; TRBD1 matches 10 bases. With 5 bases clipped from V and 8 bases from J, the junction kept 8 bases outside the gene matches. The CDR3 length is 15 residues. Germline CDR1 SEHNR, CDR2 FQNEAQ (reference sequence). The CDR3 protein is CASSERQGAGEKLFF. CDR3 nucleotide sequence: TGTGCCAGCAGCGAAAGACAGGGGGCAGGAGAAAAACTGTTTTTT.

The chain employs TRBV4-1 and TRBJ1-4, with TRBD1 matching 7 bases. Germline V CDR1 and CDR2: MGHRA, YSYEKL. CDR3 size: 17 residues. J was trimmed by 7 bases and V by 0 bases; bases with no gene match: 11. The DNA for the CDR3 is TGCGCCAGCAGCCAAGACCCTCCGACAGGGCTCTCTGAAAAACTGTTTTTT. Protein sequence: CASSQDPPTGLSEKLFF.

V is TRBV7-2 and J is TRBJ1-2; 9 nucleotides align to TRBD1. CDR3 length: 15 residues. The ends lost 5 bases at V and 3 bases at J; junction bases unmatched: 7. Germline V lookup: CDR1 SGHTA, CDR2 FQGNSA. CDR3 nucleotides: TGTGCCAGCAGCCCACGGACAGGGGTAGACTATGGCTACACCTTC. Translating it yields CASSPRTGVDYGYTF.